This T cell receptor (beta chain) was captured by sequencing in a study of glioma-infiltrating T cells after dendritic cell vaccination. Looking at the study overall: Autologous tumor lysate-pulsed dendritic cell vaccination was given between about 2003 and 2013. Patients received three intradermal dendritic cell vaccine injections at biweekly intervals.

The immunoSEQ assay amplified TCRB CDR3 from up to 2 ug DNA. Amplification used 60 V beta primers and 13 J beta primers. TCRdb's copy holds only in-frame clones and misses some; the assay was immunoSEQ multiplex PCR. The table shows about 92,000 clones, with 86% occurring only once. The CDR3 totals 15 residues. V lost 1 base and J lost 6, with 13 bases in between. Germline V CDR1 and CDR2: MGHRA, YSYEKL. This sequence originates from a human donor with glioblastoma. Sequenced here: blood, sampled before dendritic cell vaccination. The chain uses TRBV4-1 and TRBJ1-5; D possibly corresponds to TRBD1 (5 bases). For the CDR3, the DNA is TGCGCCAGCAGCCAAGTGGGGAGGACAAGTCAGCCCCAGCATTTT. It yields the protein CASSQVGRTSQPQHF.